These T cell receptor delta chains were read from a single sample in a study of delta chains in infants with herpesvirus infections. TCRdb called clones anew from the RT-PCR reads with CATT. The sample records over 1,500 delta-chain clones, under 30% being singletons. Sequenced here: peripheral blood, sampled at time point 3 of longitudinal follow-up. All receptors derive from a human donor who was a Ugandan infant, either HIV-exposed or HIV-unexposed (not recorded which). Each CDR3 is given with its conserved first and last residue. A D gene is named only where the DNA matches it firmly. Size values are once, few and many counts, or a class for expanded clones, and some rows have none.

>TRDV1|TRDD3|TRDJ1|-
TGTGCTCTTGGGGAACCCCCTTCCTACGGCCGCTTTACTGGGGGATACGCACGTAACACCGATAAACTCATCTTT
CALGEPPSYGRFTGGYARNTDKLIF
>TRDV2|-|TRDJ1|-
TGTGCCTGTGACACCGTGGGGGGCGCGTCCGATAAACTCATCTTT
CACDTVGGASDKLIF
>TRDV1|-|TRDJ1|large
TGTGCTCTTGGGGGCTCACCTTCCTCCTCTCCTGGGGGCTTCGGGGGGCTCACGGCCGATAAACTCATCTTT
CALGGSPSSSPGGFGGLTADKLIF
>TRDV2|-|TRDJ3|few
TGTGCCTGTGACACCGTACTGTGGGACCACTCCTGGGACACCCGACAGATGTTTTTC
CACDTVLWDHSWDTRQMFF
>TRDV1|TRDD3|TRDJ1|-
TGTGCTCTTGGGGAACTGGGGGATTTCACCGATAAACTCATCTTT
CALGELGDFTDKLIF
>TRDV1|-|TRDJ1|-
TGTGCTCTTGGCTGGGGCCTTCCTAACTGGGGGTCGACGGGCACCGATAAACTCATCTTT
CALGWGLPNWGSTGTDKLIF
>TRDV2|TRDD3|TRDJ1|few
TGTGCCTGTGACATAGCGGCCTCCGGACGCGATACTGGGGGATATACGTACACCGATAAACTCATCTTT
CACDIAASGRDTGGYTYTDKLIF
>TRDV1|-|TRDJ1|-
TGTGCTCTTGGGGAAAAAATGTCCAGTACTGGCTACACCGATAAACTCATCTTT
CALGEKMSSTGYTDKLIF
>TRDV1|-|TRDJ1|few
TGTGCTCTTGGGGCCCGCCTTTCTAAAACTATTGATAGAAATTACACCGATAAACTCATCTTT
CALGARLSKTIDRNYTDKLIF
>TRDV2|-|TRDJ3|-
TGTGCCTGTGACACCGGCTGGGGAAGCTCCTGGGACCCCCGACAGATGTTTTTC
CACDTGWGSSWDPRQMFF
>TRDV2|TRDD3|TRDJ3|-
TGTGCCTGTGACAGTACTGGGGGATATTGGGACACCCGACAGATGTTTTTC
CACDSTGGYWDTRQMFF
>TRDV3|TRDD3|TRDJ1|-
TGTGCCTTCCCTTTCCTACCCGGGCGTGGGGGATACGGGGCGTACACCGATAAACTCATCTTT
CAFPFLPGRGGYGAYTDKLIF
>TRDV1|-|TRDJ1|-
TGTGCTCTTGGAGAATCCGAGTCTTCTTACCGATTACTGGTGATCGGATCGGGCGATAAACTCATCTTT
CALGESESSYRLLVIGSGDKLIF
>TRDV2|TRDD3|TRDJ1|large
TGTGCCTGTGACACGGCCGTACTGGGGGATACGCTTACCGATAAACTCATCTTT
CACDTAVLGDTLTDKLIF
>TRDV1|-|TRDJ1|-
TGTGCTCTTGTTGTTTGCGCCTTGGGTGAGGGATACACCGATAAACTCATCTTT
CALVVCALGEGYTDKLIF
>TRDV2|TRDD3|TRDJ1|-
TGTGCCTGTGACATACTGGGGGATAAGGCCACCGATAAACTCATCTTT
CACDILGDKATDKLIF
>TRDV1|-|TRDJ3|large
TGTGCTCTTGTACCCGCCCTTCCGAAGGCCTTCGGCTCCTGGGACACCCGACAGATGTTTTTC
CALVPALPKAFGSWDTRQMFF
>TRDV1|TRDD3|TRDJ1|-
TGTGCTCTTGGGAACCGACCTCTGGGGGATAGAGGCGATAAACTCATCTTT
CALGNRPLGDRGDKLIF
>TRDV1|TRDD3|TRDJ1|-
TGTGCTCTTGGGGAGCTCCGATCCTATACTGGGGGATACGCCGATAAACTCATCTTT
CALGELRSYTGGYADKLIF
>TRDV1|TRDD3|TRDJ1|-
TGTGCTCTTGGGGAAACTACATACGTACTGGGGGATACGTTGGGTCTCATCTTT
CALGETTYVLGDTLGLIF
>TRDV2|TRDD3|TRDJ1|few
TGTGCCTGTGACACCTGGGGGATACCAGCCGATAAACTCATCTTT
CACDTWGIPADKLIF
>TRDV1|-|TRDJ3|large
TGTGCTCTTGGGGAATTCCACCCGTTGGTTCGGGACATACGGGGTCCCTCCTGGGACACCCGACAGATGTTTTTC
CALGEFHPLVRDIRGPSWDTRQMFF
>TRDV1|TRDD3|TRDJ1|-
TGTGCTCTTGGCGATACTGGGGGATCCTACACCGATAAACTCATCTTT
CALGDTGGSYTDKLIF
>TRDV1|-|TRDJ2|-
TGTGCTCTTGGGGTACCCCCCTTCCTACAGTGGACTGGGGGATTAAATTTGACAGCACAACTCTTCTTT
CALGVPPFLQWTGGLNLTAQLFF
>TRDV1|-|TRDJ2|few
TGTGCTCTTGGGGAACCATACATGGGCCGGGCGATGACAGCACAACTCTTCTTT
CALGEPYMGRAMTAQLFF